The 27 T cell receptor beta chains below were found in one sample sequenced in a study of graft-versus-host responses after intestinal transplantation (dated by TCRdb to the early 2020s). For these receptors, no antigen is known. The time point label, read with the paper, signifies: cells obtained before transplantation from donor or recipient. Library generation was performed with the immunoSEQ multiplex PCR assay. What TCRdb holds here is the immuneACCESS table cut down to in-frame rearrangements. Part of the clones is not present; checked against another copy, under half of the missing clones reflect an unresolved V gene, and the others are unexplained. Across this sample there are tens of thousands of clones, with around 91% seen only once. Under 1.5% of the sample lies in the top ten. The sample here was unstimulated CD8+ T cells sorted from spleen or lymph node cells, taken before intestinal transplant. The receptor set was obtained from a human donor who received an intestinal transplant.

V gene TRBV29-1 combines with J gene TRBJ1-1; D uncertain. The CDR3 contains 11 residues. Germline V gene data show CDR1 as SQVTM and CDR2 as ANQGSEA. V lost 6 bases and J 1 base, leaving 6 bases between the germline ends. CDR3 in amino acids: CSVETNTEAFF. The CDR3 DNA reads TGCAGCGTGGAGACGAACACTGAAGCTTTCTTT.

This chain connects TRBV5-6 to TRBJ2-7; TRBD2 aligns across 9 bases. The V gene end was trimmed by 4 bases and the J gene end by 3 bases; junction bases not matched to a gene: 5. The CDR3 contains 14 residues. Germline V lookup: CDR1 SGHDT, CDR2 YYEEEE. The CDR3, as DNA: TGTGCCAGCAGCCCGGGACTAGCTGTCTACGAGCAGTACTTC. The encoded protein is CASSPGLAVYEQYF.

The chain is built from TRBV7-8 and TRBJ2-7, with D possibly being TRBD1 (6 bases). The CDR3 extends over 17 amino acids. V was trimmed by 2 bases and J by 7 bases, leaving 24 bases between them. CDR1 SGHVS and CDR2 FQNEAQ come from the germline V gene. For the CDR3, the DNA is TGTGCCAGCAGCTTACTCGGCGGAAGGCAGGGGATATGGGAGCAGTACTTC. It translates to CASSLLGGRQGIWEQYF.

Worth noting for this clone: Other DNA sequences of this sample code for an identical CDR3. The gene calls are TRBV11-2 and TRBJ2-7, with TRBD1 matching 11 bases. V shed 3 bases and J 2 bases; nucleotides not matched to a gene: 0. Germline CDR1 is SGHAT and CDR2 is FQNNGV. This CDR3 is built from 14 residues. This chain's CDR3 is CASSLGQGAYEQYF. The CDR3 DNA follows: TGTGCCAGCAGCTTGGGACAGGGGGCCTACGAGCAGTACTTC.

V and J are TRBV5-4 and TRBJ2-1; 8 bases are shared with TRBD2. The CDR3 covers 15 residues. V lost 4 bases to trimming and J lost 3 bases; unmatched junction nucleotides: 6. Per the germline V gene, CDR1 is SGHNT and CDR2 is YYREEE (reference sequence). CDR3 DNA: TGTGCCAGCAGCAATAGCGGGGTGGACTACAATGAGCAGTTCTTC. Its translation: CASSNSGVDYNEQFF. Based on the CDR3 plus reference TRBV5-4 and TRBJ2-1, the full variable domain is ETGVTQSPTHLIKTRGQQVTLRCSSQSGHNTVSWYQQALGQGPQFIFQYYREEENGRGNFPPRFSGLQFPNYSSELNVNALELDDSALYLCASSNSGVDYNEQFFGPGTRLTVL.

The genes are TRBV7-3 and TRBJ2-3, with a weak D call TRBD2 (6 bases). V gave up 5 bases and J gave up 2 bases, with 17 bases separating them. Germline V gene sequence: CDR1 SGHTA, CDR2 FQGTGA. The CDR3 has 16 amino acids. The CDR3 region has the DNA TGTGCCAGCAGCCCCACAGCGGGTACTACCACAGATACGCAGTATTTT. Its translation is CASSPTAGTTTDTQYF. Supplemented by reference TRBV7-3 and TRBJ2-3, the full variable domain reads GAGVSQTPSNKVTEKGKYVELRCDPISGHTALYWYRQSLGQGPEFLIYFQGTGAADDSGLPNDRFFAVRPEGSVSTLKIQRTERGDSAVYLCASSPTAGTTTDTQYFGPGTRLTVL.

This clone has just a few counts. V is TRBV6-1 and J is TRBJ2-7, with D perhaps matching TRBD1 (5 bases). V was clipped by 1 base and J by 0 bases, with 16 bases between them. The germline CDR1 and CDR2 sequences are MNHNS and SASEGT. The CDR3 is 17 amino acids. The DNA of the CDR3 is TGTGCCAGCAGTGAAGACGACAGCTACACAACCTCCTACGAGCAGTACTTC. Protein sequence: CASSEDDSYTTSYEQYF.

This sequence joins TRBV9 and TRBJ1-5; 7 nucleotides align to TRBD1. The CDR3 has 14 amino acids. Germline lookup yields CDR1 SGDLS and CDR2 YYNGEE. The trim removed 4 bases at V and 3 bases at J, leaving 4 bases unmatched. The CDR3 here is CASSHGTDNQPQHF. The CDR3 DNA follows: TGTGCCAGCAGCCACGGGACAGACAATCAGCCCCAGCATTTT.

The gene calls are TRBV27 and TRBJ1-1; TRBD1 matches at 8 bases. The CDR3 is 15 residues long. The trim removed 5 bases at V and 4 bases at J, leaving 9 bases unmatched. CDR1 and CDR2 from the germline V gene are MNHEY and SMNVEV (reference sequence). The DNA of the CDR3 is TGTGCCAGCAGTATCTCAGGGGGCGCGGGCACTGAAGCTTTCTTT. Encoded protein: CASSISGGAGTEAFF.

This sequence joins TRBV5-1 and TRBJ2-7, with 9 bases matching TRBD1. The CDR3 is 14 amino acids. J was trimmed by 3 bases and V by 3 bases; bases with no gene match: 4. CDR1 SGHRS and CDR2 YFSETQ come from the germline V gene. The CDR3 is CASSWGTGNYEQYF. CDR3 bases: TGCGCCAGCAGCTGGGGGACAGGGAACTACGAGCAGTACTTC.

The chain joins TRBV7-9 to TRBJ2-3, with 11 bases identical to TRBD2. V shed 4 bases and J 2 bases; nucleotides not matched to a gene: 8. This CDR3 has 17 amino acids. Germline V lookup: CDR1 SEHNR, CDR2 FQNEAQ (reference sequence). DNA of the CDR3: TGTGCCAGCAGCTACCCGACTAGCGGGGCACCCACAGATACGCAGTATTTT. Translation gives CASSYPTSGAPTDTQYF.

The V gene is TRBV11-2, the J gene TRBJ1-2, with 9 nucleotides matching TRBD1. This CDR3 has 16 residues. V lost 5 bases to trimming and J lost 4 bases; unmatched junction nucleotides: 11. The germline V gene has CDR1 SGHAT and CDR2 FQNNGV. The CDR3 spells CASSPVPGQGPYGYTF. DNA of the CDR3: TGTGCCAGCAGCCCTGTCCCGGGACAGGGCCCCTATGGCTACACCTTC.

CDR3 nucleotide sequence: TGTGCCAGCAGTTGGCCCGTCCCCTCCGAGCAGTACTTC. Its translation is CASSWPVPSEQYF. The chain carries TRBV6-6 and TRBJ2-7, with D unresolved. The CDR3 has 13 residues. With 4 bases removed from V and 6 bases from J, the gap between germline ends came to 13 bases. Per germline, CDR1 MNHNY and CDR2 SVGAGI (reference sequence).

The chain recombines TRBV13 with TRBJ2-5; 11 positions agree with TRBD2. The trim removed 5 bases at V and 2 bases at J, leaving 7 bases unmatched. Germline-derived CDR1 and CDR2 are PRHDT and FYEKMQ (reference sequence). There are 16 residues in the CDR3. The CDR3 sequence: CASSPAGTSGQETQYF. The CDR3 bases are TGTGCCAGCAGCCCAGCCGGGACTAGCGGACAAGAGACCCAGTACTTC.

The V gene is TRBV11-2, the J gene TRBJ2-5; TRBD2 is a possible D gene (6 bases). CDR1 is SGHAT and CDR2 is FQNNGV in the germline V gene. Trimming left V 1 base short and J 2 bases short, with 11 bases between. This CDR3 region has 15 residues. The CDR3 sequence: CASSLVGGVQETQYF. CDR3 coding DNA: TGTGCCAGCAGCTTAGTGGGCGGGGTACAAGAGACCCAGTACTTC.

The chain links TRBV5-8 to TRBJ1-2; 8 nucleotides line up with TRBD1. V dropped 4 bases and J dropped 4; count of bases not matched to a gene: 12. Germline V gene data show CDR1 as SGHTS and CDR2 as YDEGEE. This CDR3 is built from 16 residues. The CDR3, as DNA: TGTGCCAGCAGCCCCGGACAGGGCCCTTTTAGCTATGGCTACACCTTC. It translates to CASSPGQGPFSYGYTF.

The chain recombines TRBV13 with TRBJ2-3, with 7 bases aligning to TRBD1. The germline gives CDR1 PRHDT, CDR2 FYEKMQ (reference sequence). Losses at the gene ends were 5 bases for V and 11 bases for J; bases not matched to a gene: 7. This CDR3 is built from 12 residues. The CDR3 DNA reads TGTGCCAGCAGCCCCGACAGGGTGATGCAGTATTTT. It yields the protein CASSPDRVMQYF.

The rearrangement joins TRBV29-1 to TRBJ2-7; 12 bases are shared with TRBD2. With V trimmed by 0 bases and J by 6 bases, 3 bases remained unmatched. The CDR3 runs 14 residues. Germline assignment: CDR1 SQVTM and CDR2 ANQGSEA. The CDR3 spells CSVEEPLAGGEQYF. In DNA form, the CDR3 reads TGCAGCGTTGAAGAGCCACTAGCGGGGGGCGAGCAGTACTTC.

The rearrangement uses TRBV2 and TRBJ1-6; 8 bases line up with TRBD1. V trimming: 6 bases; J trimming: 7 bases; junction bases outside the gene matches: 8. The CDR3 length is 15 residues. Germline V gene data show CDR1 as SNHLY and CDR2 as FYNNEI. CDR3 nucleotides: TGTGCCAGCAGGCCCGGGACAGGAATAAATTCACCCCTCCACTTT. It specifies CASRPGTGINSPLHF.

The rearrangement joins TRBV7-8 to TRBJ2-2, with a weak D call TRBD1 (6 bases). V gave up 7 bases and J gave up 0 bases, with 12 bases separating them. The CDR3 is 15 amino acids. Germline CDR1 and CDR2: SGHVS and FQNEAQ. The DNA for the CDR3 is TGTGCCAGCACGTGGACAGCTACGAACACCGGGGAGCTGTTTTTT. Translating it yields CASTWTATNTGELFF.

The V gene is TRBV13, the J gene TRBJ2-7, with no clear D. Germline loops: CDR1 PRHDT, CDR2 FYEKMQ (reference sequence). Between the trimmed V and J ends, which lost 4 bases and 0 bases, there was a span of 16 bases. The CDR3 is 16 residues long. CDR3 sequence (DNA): TGTGCCAGCAGCTCCGGGTCGACGGTTAGCTCCTACGAGCAGTACTTC. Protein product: CASSSGSTVSSYEQYF.

The CDR3 DNA sequence: TGTGCCAGCAGTTACTTTGGACAGGGGGCCACTGAAGCTTTCTTT. Amino acid sequence: CASSYFGQGATEAFF. This chain uses TRBV6-5 with TRBJ1-1, with TRBD1 matching over 11 bases. J was trimmed by 4 bases and V by 1 base; bases with no gene match: 2. Germline loops: CDR1 MNHEY, CDR2 SVGAGI. This CDR3 has 15 amino acids.

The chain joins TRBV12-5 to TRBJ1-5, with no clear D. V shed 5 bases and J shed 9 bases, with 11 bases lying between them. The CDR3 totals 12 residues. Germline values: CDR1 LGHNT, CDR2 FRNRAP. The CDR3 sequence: CASGTGSGPQHF. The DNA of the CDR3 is TGTGCTAGTGGTACGGGGAGTGGGCCCCAGCATTTT.

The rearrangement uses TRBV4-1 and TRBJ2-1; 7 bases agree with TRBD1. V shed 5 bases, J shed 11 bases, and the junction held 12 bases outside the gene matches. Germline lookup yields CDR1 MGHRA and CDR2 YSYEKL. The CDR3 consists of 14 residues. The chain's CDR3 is CASSTQTGAPKQFF. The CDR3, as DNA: TGCGCCAGCAGCACCCAAACAGGGGCCCCCAAGCAGTTCTTC.

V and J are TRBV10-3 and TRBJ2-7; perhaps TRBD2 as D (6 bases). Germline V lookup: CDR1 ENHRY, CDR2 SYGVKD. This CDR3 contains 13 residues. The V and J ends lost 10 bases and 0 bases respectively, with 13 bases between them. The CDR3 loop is CATASGDSYEQYF. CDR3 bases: TGTGCCACCGCATCGGGGGACTCCTACGAGCAGTACTTC.

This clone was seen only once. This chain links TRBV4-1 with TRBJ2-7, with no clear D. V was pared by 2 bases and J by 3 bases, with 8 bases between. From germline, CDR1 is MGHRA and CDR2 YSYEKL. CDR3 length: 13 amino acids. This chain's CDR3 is CASSQIPYYEQYF. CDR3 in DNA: TGCGCCAGCAGCCAAATCCCCTACTACGAGCAGTACTTC.

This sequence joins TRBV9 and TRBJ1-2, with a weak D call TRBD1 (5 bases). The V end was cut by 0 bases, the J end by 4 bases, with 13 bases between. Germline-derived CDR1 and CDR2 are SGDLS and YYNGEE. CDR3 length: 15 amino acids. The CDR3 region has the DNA TGTGCCAGCAGCGTAGCTACGGGGGATGGCTATGGCTACACCTTC. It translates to CASSVATGDGYGYTF.